These T cell receptor beta chains were read from a single sample in a study of blood T cell repertoires in COVID-19. Method: immunoSEQ multiplex PCR; TCRdb's copy keeps in-frame clones and lacks some. Altogether fewer than 250,000 clones are present, about 87% being singletons, with the ten largest covering approximately 2.4%. The specimen was PBMCs or T cells enriched from blood (not recorded which). The receptors originated from a woman between 25 and 40 years old with acute COVID-19. Each CDR3 is given with its conserved first and last residue. The order of the fields is clone size, V gene, D gene, J gene, CDR3 DNA, CDR3 protein. The D gene is left open where the match is weak. Some rows mark clone size as missing; the rest say once, few, many or name a class of expanded clone.

size: .; V: TRBV4-3; D: TRBD1; J: TRBJ1-4; DNA: TGCGCCAGCAGCCTGGGACAGTCAAATGAAAAACTGTTTTTT; CDR3: CASSLGQSNEKLFF
size: .; V: TRBV19; D: TRBD1; J: TRBJ1-1; DNA: TGTGCCAGTACGAAAACGGGGACAGAAAGAAGAAACACTGAAGCTTTCTTT; CDR3: CASTKTGTERRNTEAFF
size: .; V: TRBV18; D: .; J: TRBJ2-7; DNA: TGTGCCAGCTCACCAGGAGAATCGGTTTCTTTC; CDR3: CASSPGESVSF
size: once; V: TRBV3-1/TRBV3-2; D: .; J: TRBJ1-3; DNA: TGTGCCAGCAGCCAAGTTGCGACAATTGGAAACACCATATATTTT; CDR3: CASSQVATIGNTIYF
size: .; V: TRBV5-1; D: .; J: TRBJ2-7; DNA: TGCGCCAGCAGCTTGGGGCCGGGACTTCGTCTCAAGTACGAGCAGTACTTC; CDR3: CASSLGPGLRLKYEQYF
size: .; V: TRBV18; D: TRBD2; J: TRBJ2-7; DNA: TGTGCCAGCTCTCGGACTAGCGGGGACCACGAGCAGTACTTC; CDR3: CASSRTSGDHEQYF
size: .; V: TRBV6-5; D: TRBD1; J: TRBJ1-2; DNA: TGTGCCAGCAGTAAGGACAGGGGGCGGTATGGCTACACCTTC; CDR3: CASSKDRGRYGYTF
size: .; V: TRBV4-3; D: .; J: TRBJ1-2; DNA: TGCGCCAGCAGCCAAGACTCGACAGACTATGGCTACACCTTC; CDR3: CASSQDSTDYGYTF
size: once; V: TRBV29-1; D: TRBD1; J: TRBJ2-7; DNA: TGCAGCGTTGCCGGGACAGGGGACATGAGATACTTC; CDR3: CSVAGTGDMRYF
size: .; V: TRBV19; D: TRBD1; J: TRBJ1-6; DNA: TGTGCCAGTAGTACGGTGACAGGGAGCGGTTCACCCCTCCACTTT; CDR3: CASSTVTGSGSPLHF
size: .; V: TRBV19; D: TRBD1; J: TRBJ2-2; DNA: TGTGCTACCCGTAGGACAGGGGGCCCCGGGGAGCTGTTTTTT; CDR3: CATRRTGGPGELFF
size: once; V: TRBV30; D: .; J: TRBJ1-5; DNA: TGTGCCTGGAGTATCCCAGGGCGATTCGGCAATCAGCCCCAGCATTTT; CDR3: CAWSIPGRFGNQPQHF
size: .; V: TRBV12-3/TRBV12-4; D: TRBD1; J: TRBJ2-7; DNA: TGTGCCAGCAGCCAGACAGGGATCCACGAGCAGTACTTC; CDR3: CASSQTGIHEQYF
size: .; V: TRBV7-9; D: TRBD1; J: TRBJ1-1; DNA: TGTGCCAGCAGCTTGCAGGGGGTGAACACTGAAGCTTTCTTT; CDR3: CASSLQGVNTEAFF
size: .; V: TRBV19; D: .; J: TRBJ1-1; DNA: TGTGCCAGTAAATTCCAGGGCAAGGACACTGAAGCTTTCTTT; CDR3: CASKFQGKDTEAFF
size: .; V: TRBV12-5; D: .; J: TRBJ1-1; DNA: TGTGCTAGTGGTGATGACAGAGTGAACACTGAAGCTTTCTTT; CDR3: CASGDDRVNTEAFF
size: .; V: TRBV18; D: TRBD1; J: TRBJ1-1; DNA: TGTGCCAGCTCACCAACGCTATCGACAGGGAAGAACACTGAAGCTTTCTTT; CDR3: CASSPTLSTGKNTEAFF
size: .; V: TRBV27; D: .; J: TRBJ2-7; DNA: TGTGCCAGCAGTCCGGGGAGCTCCTACGAGCAGTACTTC; CDR3: CASSPGSSYEQYF
size: .; V: TRBV3-1/TRBV3-2; D: TRBD2; J: TRBJ2-1; DNA: TGTGCCAGCAGCCAGGCGACGGGGGGGCGATTTCTGGAGCAGTTCTTC; CDR3: CASSQATGGRFLEQFF
size: .; V: TRBV6-9; D: .; J: TRBJ1-6; DNA: TGTGCCAGCAGTGATAACCCGACAGCCTCACCCCTCCACTTT; CDR3: CASSDNPTASPLHF
size: .; V: TRBV5-5; D: .; J: TRBJ1-2; DNA: TGTGCCAGCAGTCCCAGCTATGGCTACACCTTC; CDR3: CASSPSYGYTF
size: .; V: TRBV6-5; D: .; J: TRBJ1-6; DNA: TGTGCCAGCAGTTATGTGGCGGGGCAGGGAAATTCACCCCTCCACTTT; CDR3: CASSYVAGQGNSPLHF
size: .; V: TRBV25-1; D: .; J: TRBJ1-1; DNA: TGTGCCAGCAGTGAGAGCGCCAGTGTGGGTACTGAAGCTTTCTTT; CDR3: CASSESASVGTEAFF
size: .; V: TRBV7-2; D: TRBD1; J: TRBJ1-1; DNA: TGTGCCAGCAGCCCCGGGGACAGACCTGAAGCTTTCTTT; CDR3: CASSPGDRPEAFF
size: few; V: TRBV7-8; D: TRBD1; J: TRBJ1-2; DNA: TGTGCCAGCAGCACACGGACAGGAGGTTTTATTGATGGCTACACCTTC; CDR3: CASSTRTGGFIDGYTF
size: .; V: TRBV2; D: .; J: TRBJ2-1; DNA: TGTGCCAGCAGCCAGGACTATTCCTCCTACAATGAGCAGTTCTTC; CDR3: CASSQDYSSYNEQFF
size: .; V: TRBV12-5; D: .; J: TRBJ2-1; DNA: TGTGCTAGTGGTTTGGACAGGAATGAGCAGTTCTTC; CDR3: CASGLDRNEQFF
size: .; V: TRBV10-3; D: TRBD1; J: TRBJ2-5; DNA: TGTGCCATCAGTGACGACAGGGTAGAGACCCAGTACTTC; CDR3: CAISDDRVETQYF
size: .; V: TRBV7-2; D: .; J: TRBJ1-4; DNA: TGTGCCAGCAGCTTAGTCCCTGGGGCAGGCTGGGAAAAACTGTTTTTT; CDR3: CASSLVPGAGWEKLFF
size: .; V: TRBV9; D: .; J: TRBJ1-4; DNA: TGTGCCAGCAGCCCCAAAGCCGGGTCCCATGAAAAACTGTTTTTT; CDR3: CASSPKAGSHEKLFF
size: .; V: TRBV5-1; D: TRBD2; J: TRBJ2-5; DNA: TGCGCCAGCAGCTTGGCGGGGACTAGCGGACCCCTGCGGGGGGAGACCCAGTACTTC; CDR3: CASSLAGTSGPLRGETQYF
size: few; V: TRBV10-3; D: TRBD1; J: TRBJ1-3; DNA: TGTGCCATCAGTGAGATAGGACAGGCTAATAGGCCAAACACCATATATTTT; CDR3: CAISEIGQANRPNTIYF
size: .; V: TRBV18; D: .; J: TRBJ1-1; DNA: TGTGCCAGCTCACCACCGGAGGGAACGATAACTGAAGCTTTCTTT; CDR3: CASSPPEGTITEAFF
size: .; V: TRBV18; D: .; J: TRBJ2-7; DNA: TGTGCCAGCTCACCTACAGGATCCTACGAGCAGTACTTC; CDR3: CASSPTGSYEQYF
size: .; V: TRBV19; D: .; J: TRBJ2-2; DNA: TGTGCCAGTAGCCCCGGGAGCCTCAACACCGGGGAGCTGTTTTTT; CDR3: CASSPGSLNTGELFF
size: .; V: TRBV7-8; D: TRBD1; J: TRBJ1-1; DNA: TGTGCCAGCAGCCCCCGGACAGGGGGGTCTGAAGCTTTCTTT; CDR3: CASSPRTGGSEAFF
size: .; V: TRBV28; D: .; J: TRBJ2-7; DNA: TGTGCCAGCAGTTTACTCTCCTACGAGCAGTACTTC; CDR3: CASSLLSYEQYF
size: .; V: TRBV3-1/TRBV3-2; D: .; J: TRBJ1-1; DNA: TGTGCCAGCAGCCACAGGGTAAAGAACACTGAAGCTTTCTTT; CDR3: CASSHRVKNTEAFF
size: .; V: TRBV19; D: TRBD1; J: TRBJ2-3; DNA: TGTGCCAGTAGTACCCGGACAGGGGCAGTTACAGATACGCAGTATTTT; CDR3: CASSTRTGAVTDTQYF
size: .; V: TRBV7-2; D: .; J: TRBJ1-5; DNA: TGTGCCAGCAGCTTAGGGGGAGGGGGTCAGCCCCAGCATTTT; CDR3: CASSLGGGGQPQHF
size: .; V: TRBV15; D: .; J: TRBJ1-1; DNA: TGTGCCACCAGCAGAGATGAGGGGGAAAACACTGAAGCTTTCTTT; CDR3: CATSRDEGENTEAFF
size: .; V: TRBV9; D: .; J: TRBJ1-5; DNA: TGTGCCAGCAGCACAGGGCTCGGCAATCAGCCCCAGCATTTT; CDR3: CASSTGLGNQPQHF
size: .; V: TRBV6-5; D: TRBD2; J: TRBJ2-5; DNA: TGTGCCAGCAAGGTCCTAGCGGGGGACGAGACCCAGTACTTC; CDR3: CASKVLAGDETQYF
size: .; V: TRBV5-1; D: .; J: TRBJ2-7; DNA: TGCGCCAGCAGCTCGTGGCCAGCGGACAGACACTACGAGCAGTACTTC; CDR3: CASSSWPADRHYEQYF
size: .; V: TRBV28; D: TRBD2; J: TRBJ2-1; DNA: TGTGCCAGCAGTCGAGCGCCTAGCGGGGATAATGAGCAGTTCTTC; CDR3: CASSRAPSGDNEQFF